The source of this TCR beta chain is a study of T cells in Graves' hyperthyroidism and ophthalmopathy. Study-level points and caveats: In validation, the model predicted ophthalmopathy. These predictions came a median about 6.5 months before onset. Peripheral blood also featured most of the thyroid clonotypes expanded above 0.001.

This clonotype was seen only a few times. Its antigen is unknown. This may be a read error, as it is one base from a much larger clone. CDR1 SGHAT and CDR2 FQNNGV come from the germline V gene. CDR3 length equals 16 residues. RNA transcripts yielded amplified TCR beta CDR3 regions. In the first-round RT-PCR of the TCR CDR3, the HTBI primer set was used. TCRdb called the multiplex PCR reads again in MiXCR, with one record for every CDR3 protein. The sample yields hundreds of thousands of distinct CDR3 sequences, 16% seen once. This sequence joins TRBV11-2 and TRBJ2-3; 9 bases are a match to TRBD2. The receptor was isolated from a woman aged 18-35 years with Graves' hyperthyroidism. The sample taken for sequencing was blood. Written as DNA, the CDR3 is TGTGTCAGCAGCTTAGCGACTAGCGGCCCCACAGATACGCAGTATTTT. Protein product: CVSSLATSGPTDTQYF.